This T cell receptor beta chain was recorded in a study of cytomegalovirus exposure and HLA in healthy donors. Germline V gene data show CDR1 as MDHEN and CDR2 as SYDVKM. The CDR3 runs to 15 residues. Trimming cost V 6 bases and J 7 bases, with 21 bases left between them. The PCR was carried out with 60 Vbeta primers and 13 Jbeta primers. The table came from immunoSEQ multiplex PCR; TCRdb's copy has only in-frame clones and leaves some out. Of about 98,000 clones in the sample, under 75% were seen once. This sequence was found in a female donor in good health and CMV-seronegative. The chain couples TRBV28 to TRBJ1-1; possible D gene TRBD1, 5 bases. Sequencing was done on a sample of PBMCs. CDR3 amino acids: CASRTGGTQAIEAFF. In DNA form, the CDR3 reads TGTGCCAGCAGGACTGGGGGGACTCAAGCCATTGAAGCTTTCTTT.